The clone carrying this T cell receptor beta chain was detected only once. All enrollees were about 18 to 100 years old and from about 25 US areas. Recovered Cohort 3 donors showed two negative PCRs, clearance, or symptom resolution. This specimen comes from a study of blood T cell repertoires in COVID-19. Clones were sequenced by immunoSEQ multiplex PCR, and TCRdb holds only the in-frame ones, with some missing. The data contain around 300,000 clones, 75% to 90% of them singletons. The sample consisted of PBMCs or T cells enriched from blood (not recorded which). The TCR originated in a man between 25 and 39 years old who had recovered from COVID-19.

CDR3 sequence (DNA): TGTGCCAGTAGTATAGCGGGGGGGGACGGAGAGACCCAGTACTTC. The encoded protein is CASSIAGGDGETQYF. The V and J genes are TRBV19 and TRBJ2-5, with 8 bases aligning to TRBD2. The V segment lost 1 base and the J segment 4 bases; nucleotides outside the gene matches: 5. The CDR3 spans 15 residues. CDR1 and CDR2 from the germline V gene are LNHDA and SQIVND (reference sequence).